This TCR beta chain was documented in a study of cytomegalovirus exposure and HLA in healthy donors. General study points: Most of the TCR beta V segments (in an earlier analysis) were productive either about 87% or about 30% of the time. Among the most significant clusters, several appeared linked to common viral pathogens in a later analysis.

Likely unrecorded immune exposures existed in these nominally healthy donors. Primers for the PCR totalled 60 Vbeta and 13 Jbeta. Authors' analysis steps: The count from a later analysis was tens of millions of unique TCR beta chains, some 10 million of them shared. Clones were read by immunoSEQ multiplex PCR, and TCRdb kept only the in-frame ones, dropping some. V and J calls and clone size come straight from that table; D and trimming were deduced from the DNA. The sample has over 150,000 clones, approximately 71% seen once; the top ten hold about 4.9%. A note on this clone: Its antigen is as yet unknown.

CDR3 length equals 12 residues. V lost 4 bases and J lost 0, with 3 bases in between. Germline V gene sequence: CDR1 KGHSH, CDR2 LQKENI. V is TRBV18 and J is TRBJ1-1; no clear D gene. The material sequenced was PBMCs. The sequence derives from a male donor in good health and CMV-seronegative. The CDR3 region is CASSLMNTEAFF. CDR3 bases: TGTGCCAGCTCACTCATGAACACTGAAGCTTTCTTT.